The source of this T cell receptor beta chain is a study of CD8 T cell repertoires and HIV-1 epitope variants. Overall study context: Control wells had CMV/EBV/flu peptides, negative Ebola AY9, or no peptide. Whole-study results and caveats: Beta chains alone show antigen proliferation, not cytokine profile or function.

Libraries were prepared by immunoSEQ multiplex PCR; TCRdb keeps only in-frame clonotypes and omits some of them. The data hold roughly 7,000 clones, with 50% to 70% observed a single time. The germline V and J ends were trimmed by 1 base and 1 base, with 8 bases remaining between them. The CDR3 is 14 residues long. Germline V gene data show CDR1 as MGHRA and CDR2 as YSYEKL. Of note for this clone: Its antigen is still unknown.

This sequence joins TRBV4-1 and TRBJ2-7; D is unresolved. The receptor's source is a male donor with HIV. The sequenced sample consisted of cultured CD8+ T cells derived from PBMCs. The CDR3 DNA reads TGCGCCAGCAGCCAAGGGGCCGGTTCCTACGAGCAGTACTTC. It yields the protein CASSQGAGSYEQYF.